Following are 5 T cell receptor beta chains from one sample sequenced in a study of T cell repertoires in cytomegalovirus infection. TCRdb redid the calling of the reads with MiXCR, one entry per CDR3 protein. Among 290,000 or so distinct CDR3 sequences listed, about 25% were seen once. The sequencing input was PBMCs. These receptors came from a human donor in good health (CMV status not recorded). Some clones in this sample may be carry-over from other donors' samples.

V usage is TRBV30 and J usage is TRBJ2-4, with D perhaps being TRBD1 or TRBD2 (5 bases each). Germline V gives CDR1 GTSNPN, CDR2 SVGIG (reference sequence). The germline V and J ends were trimmed by 1 base and 3 bases, with 10 bases remaining between them. This CDR3 comprises 14 residues. CDR3 nucleotides: TGTGCCTGGAGTGGAGGGGTGGGCAAAAACATTCAGTACTTC. Its translation is CAWSGGVGKNIQYF.

This chain joins TRBV20-1 and TRBJ1-5; D unclear. Trimming removed 5 bases from V and 3 bases from J, with 11 bases in between. Germline-derived CDR1 and CDR2 are DFQATT and SNEGSKA (reference sequence). The CDR3 runs to 13 residues. The CDR3 DNA is TGCAGTGCTGCTGCGGGGTACAATCAGCCCCAGCATTTT. This gives the protein CSAAAGYNQPQHF.

This clonotype occurred many times. The V call is TRBV7-2, the J call TRBJ2-3; the D is unclear. V was cut by 5 bases and J by 7 bases, with 10 bases left in between. This CDR3 is 12 amino acids long. The germline CDR1 and CDR2 sequences are SGHTA and FQGNSA. The CDR3 loop reads CASSPTSYTQYF. In DNA form, the CDR3 reads TGTGCCAGCAGCCCCACCTCATATACGCAGTATTTT.

The chain employs TRBV2 and TRBJ2-1, with D perhaps matching TRBD2 (5 bases). The germline V gene has CDR1 SNHLY and CDR2 FYNNEI. V was trimmed by 6 bases and J by 8 bases, leaving 11 bases between them. The CDR3 contains 12 residues. Here the CDR3 DNA reads TGTGCCAGCAGATTAGACGGGGATGAGCAGTTCTTC. Translation: CASRLDGDEQFF.

There are a few counts of this clonotype. V is TRBV28 and J is TRBJ2-7; D is possibly TRBD1 (7 bases). The CDR3 has 13 amino acids. V gave up 5 bases and J gave up 4 bases, with 12 bases separating them. The germline CDR1 and CDR2 sequences are MDHEN and SYDVKM. Here the CDR3 reads CASSPPGGYEQYF. The CDR3 DNA follows: TGTGCCAGCAGTCCCCCAGGGGGGTACGAGCAGTACTTC.